The entry that follows covers one T cell receptor (beta chain) sequence. Germline CDR1 MDHEN, CDR2 SYDVKM. Trimming cost V 6 bases and J 5 bases; bases outside gene matches: 10. This CDR3 spans 15 amino acids. The record originates from a study of control samples from healthy donors and cancer patients. Clones were read by immunoSEQ multiplex PCR, and TCRdb kept only the in-frame ones, dropping some. Here the sample spans approximately 94,000 clones, roughly nine tenths being singletons. The receptor comes from a woman in her twenties or thirties in good health. Sample: blood. The chain uses TRBV28 and TRBJ1-2; 9 bases align to TRBD1. DNA of the CDR3: TGTGCCAGCAGCTCACAGGGGGCAATAGGTTATGGCTACACCTTC. It yields the protein CASSSQGAIGYGYTF.